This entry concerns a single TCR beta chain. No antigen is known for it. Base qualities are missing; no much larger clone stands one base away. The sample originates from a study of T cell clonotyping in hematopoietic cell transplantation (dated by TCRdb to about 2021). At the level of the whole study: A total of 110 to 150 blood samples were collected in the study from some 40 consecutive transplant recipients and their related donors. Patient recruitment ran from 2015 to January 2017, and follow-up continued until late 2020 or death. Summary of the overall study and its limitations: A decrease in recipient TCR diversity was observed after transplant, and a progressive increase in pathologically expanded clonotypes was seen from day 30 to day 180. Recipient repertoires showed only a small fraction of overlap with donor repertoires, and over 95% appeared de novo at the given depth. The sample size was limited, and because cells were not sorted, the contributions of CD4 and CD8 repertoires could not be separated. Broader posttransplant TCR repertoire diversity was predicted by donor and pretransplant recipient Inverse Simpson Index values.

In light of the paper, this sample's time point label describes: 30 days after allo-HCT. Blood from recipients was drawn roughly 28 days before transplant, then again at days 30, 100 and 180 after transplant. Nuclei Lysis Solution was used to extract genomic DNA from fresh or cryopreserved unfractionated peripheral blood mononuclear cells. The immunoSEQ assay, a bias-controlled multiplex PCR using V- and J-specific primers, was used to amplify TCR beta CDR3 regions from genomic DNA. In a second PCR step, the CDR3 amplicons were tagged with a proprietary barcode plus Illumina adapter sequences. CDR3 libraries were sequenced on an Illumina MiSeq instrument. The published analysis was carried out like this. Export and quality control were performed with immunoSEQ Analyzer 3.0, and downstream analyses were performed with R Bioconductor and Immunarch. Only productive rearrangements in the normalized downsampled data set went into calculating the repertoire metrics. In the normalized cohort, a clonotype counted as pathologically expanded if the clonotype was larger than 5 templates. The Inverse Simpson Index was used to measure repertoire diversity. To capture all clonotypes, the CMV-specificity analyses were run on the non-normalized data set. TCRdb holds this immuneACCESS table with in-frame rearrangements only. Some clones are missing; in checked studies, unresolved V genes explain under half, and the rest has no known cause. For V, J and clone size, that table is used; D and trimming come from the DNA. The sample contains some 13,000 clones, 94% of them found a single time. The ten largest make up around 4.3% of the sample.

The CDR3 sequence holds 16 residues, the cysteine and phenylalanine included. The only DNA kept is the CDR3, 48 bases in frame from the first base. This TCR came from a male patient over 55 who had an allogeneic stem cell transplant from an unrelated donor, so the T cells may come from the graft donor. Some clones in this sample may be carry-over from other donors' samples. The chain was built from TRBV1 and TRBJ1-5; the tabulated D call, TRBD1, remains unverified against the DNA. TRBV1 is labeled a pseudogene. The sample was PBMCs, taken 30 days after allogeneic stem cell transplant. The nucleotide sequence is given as TGCACCAGCAGCCAAGATTATGACAGGGGTGGGGAGCCCCAGCATTTT. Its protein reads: CTSSQDYDRGGEPQHF.